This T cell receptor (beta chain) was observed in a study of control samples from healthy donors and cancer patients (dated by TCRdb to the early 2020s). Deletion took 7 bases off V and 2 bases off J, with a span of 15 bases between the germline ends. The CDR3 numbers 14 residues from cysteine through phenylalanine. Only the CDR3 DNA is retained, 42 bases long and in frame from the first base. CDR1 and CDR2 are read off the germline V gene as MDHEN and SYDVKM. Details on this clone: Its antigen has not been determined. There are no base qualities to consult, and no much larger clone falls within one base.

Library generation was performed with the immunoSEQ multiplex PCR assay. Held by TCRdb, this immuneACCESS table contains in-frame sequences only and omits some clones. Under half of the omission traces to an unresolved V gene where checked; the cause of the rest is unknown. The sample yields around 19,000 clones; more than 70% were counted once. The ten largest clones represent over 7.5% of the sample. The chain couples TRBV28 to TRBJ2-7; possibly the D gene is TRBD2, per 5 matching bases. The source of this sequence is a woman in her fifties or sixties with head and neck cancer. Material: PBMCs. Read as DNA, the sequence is TGTGCCAGCACCCTCGCGGGCGGAGCCTACGAGCAGTACTTC. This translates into CASTLAGGAYEQYF.